Listed below are T cell receptor beta chains from one sample, sequenced in a study of CD8 T cells in Susac syndrome. Via MiXCR, TCRdb re-called the immunoSEQ multiplex PCR reads, giving one row per CDR3 protein. Of approximately 120,000 distinct CDR3 sequences in the sample, around 90% were seen once. What was sequenced was CD8+ T cells from PBMCs. Every receptor here comes from a human donor in good health. Each CDR3 is given with its conserved first and last residue. A D gene is named only where the DNA matches it firmly. For some rows the clone size is stated as once, few or many, or as a class when expanded; others skip it.

clone_size: -
d_call: -
cdr3_length: 14
v_call: TRBV7-2
j_call: TRBJ1-2
cdr3_aa: CASSLAQGIYGYTF
cdr3_nt: TGTGCCAGCAGCTTAGCCCAGGGCATTTATGGCTACACCTTC

clone_size: -
d_call: -
cdr3_length: 17
v_call: TRBV6-5
j_call: TRBJ2-1
cdr3_aa: CASSYAPGPSSYNEQFF
cdr3_nt: TGTGCCAGCAGCTACGCCCCAGGACCGAGCTCCTACAATGAGCAGTTCTTC

clone_size: -
d_call: -
cdr3_length: 15
v_call: TRBV3-1
j_call: TRBJ1-1
cdr3_aa: CASNSDSNVNTEAFF
cdr3_nt: TGTGCCAGCAACTCGGACAGCAACGTTAACACTGAAGCTTTCTTT

clone_size: few
d_call: -
cdr3_length: 13
v_call: TRBV29-1
j_call: TRBJ2-3
cdr3_aa: CSVSDGNTDTQYF
cdr3_nt: TGCAGCGTTTCCGACGGTAACACAGATACGCAGTATTTT

clone_size: -
d_call: TRBD1
cdr3_length: 15
v_call: TRBV20-1
j_call: TRBJ2-3
cdr3_aa: CSAPTPAGGRDTQYF
cdr3_nt: TGCAGTGCCCCAACCCCCGCAGGGGGCAGGGATACGCAGTATTTT

clone_size: -
d_call: -
cdr3_length: 12
v_call: TRBV29-1
j_call: TRBJ1-2
cdr3_aa: CSGKLQGIGYTF
cdr3_nt: TGCAGCGGAAAGCTGCAGGGAATTGGCTACACCTTC

clone_size: -
d_call: -
cdr3_length: 13
v_call: TRBV5-1
j_call: TRBJ2-7
cdr3_aa: CASSLYEAYEQYF
cdr3_nt: TGCGCCAGCAGCCTGTACGAGGCCTACGAGCAGTACTTC

clone_size: -
d_call: -
cdr3_length: 15
v_call: TRBV12-3/TRBV12-4
j_call: TRBJ2-5
cdr3_aa: CASSLARLERETQYF
cdr3_nt: TGTGCCAGCAGTTTAGCCCGGCTAGAACGGGAGACCCAGTACTTC

clone_size: -
d_call: -
cdr3_length: 18
v_call: TRBV2
j_call: TRBJ2-6
cdr3_aa: CASSGVLDFREGANVLTF
cdr3_nt: TGTGCCAGCAGTGGGGTACTAGATTTTCGGGAAGGGGCCAACGTCCTGACTTTC

clone_size: -
d_call: TRBD1
cdr3_length: 16
v_call: TRBV19
j_call: TRBJ2-3
cdr3_aa: CASSSRTGALADTQYF
cdr3_nt: TGTGCCAGTAGTTCCCGGACAGGGGCACTAGCAGATACGCAGTATTTT

clone_size: -
d_call: -
cdr3_length: 13
v_call: TRBV19
j_call: TRBJ1-2
cdr3_aa: CASSITGNYGYTF
cdr3_nt: TGTGCCAGTAGTATAACGGGGAACTATGGCTACACCTTC

clone_size: -
d_call: -
cdr3_length: 15
v_call: TRBV6-2/TRBV6-3
j_call: TRBJ2-3
cdr3_aa: CASSYSGRPPDTQYF
cdr3_nt: TGTGCCAGCAGTTACTCCGGAAGGCCCCCAGATACGCAGTATTTT

clone_size: -
d_call: -
cdr3_length: 15
v_call: TRBV7-2
j_call: TRBJ1-3
cdr3_aa: CASSSGGGSGNTIYF
cdr3_nt: TGTGCCAGCAGCTCTGGGGGAGGGTCTGGAAACACCATATATTTT

clone_size: -
d_call: -
cdr3_length: 12
v_call: TRBV7-9
j_call: TRBJ2-7
cdr3_aa: CASSAVLGEQYF
cdr3_nt: TGTGCCAGCAGCGCGGTTTTGGGCGAGCAGTACTTC

clone_size: -
d_call: -
cdr3_length: 12
v_call: TRBV7-9
j_call: TRBJ2-4
cdr3_aa: CASTSQGTNQYF
cdr3_nt: TGTGCCAGCACCTCCCAGGGGACGAATCAGTACTTC

clone_size: -
d_call: -
cdr3_length: 12
v_call: TRBV20-1
j_call: TRBJ2-3
cdr3_aa: CSARGWTDTQYF
cdr3_nt: TGCAGTGCTAGGGGGTGGACAGATACGCAGTATTTT